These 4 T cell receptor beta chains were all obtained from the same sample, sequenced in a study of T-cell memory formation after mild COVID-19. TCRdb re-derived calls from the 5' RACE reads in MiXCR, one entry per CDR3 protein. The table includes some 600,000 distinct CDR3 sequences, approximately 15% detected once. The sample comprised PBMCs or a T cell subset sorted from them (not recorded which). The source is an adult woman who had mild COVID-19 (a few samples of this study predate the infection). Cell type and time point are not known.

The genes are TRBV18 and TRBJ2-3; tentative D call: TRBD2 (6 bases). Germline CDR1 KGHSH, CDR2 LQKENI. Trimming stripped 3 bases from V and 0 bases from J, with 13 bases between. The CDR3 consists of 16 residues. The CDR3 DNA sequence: TGTGCCAGCTCACCTGTTGTGGGGACTAGCACAGATACGCAGTATTTT. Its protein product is CASSPVVGTSTDTQYF.

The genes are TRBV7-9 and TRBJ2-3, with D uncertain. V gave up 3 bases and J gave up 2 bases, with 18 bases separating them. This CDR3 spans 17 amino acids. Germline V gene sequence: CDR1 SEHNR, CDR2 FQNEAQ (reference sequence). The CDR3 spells CASSFWGSGPTTDTQYF. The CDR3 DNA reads TGTGCCAGCAGCTTCTGGGGTTCTGGACCCACCACAGATACGCAGTATTTT.

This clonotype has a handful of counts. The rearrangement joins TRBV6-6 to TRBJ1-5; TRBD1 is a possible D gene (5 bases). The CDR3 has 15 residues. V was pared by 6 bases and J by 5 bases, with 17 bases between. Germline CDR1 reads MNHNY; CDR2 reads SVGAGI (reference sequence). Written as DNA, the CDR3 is TGTGCCAGCAGCTCCGAGCAGGGAGGACATCAGCCCCAGCATTTT. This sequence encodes CASSSEQGGHQPQHF.

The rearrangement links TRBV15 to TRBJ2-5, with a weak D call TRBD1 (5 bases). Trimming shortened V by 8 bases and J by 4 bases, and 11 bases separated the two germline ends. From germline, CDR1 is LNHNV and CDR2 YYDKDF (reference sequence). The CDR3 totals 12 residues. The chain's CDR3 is CATASQGETQYF. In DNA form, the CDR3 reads TGTGCCACCGCCTCTCAGGGAGAGACCCAGTACTTC. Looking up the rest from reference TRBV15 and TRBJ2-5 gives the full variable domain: DAMVIQNPRYQVTQFGKPVTLSCSQTLNHNVMYWYQQKSSQAPKLLFHYYDKDFNNEADTPDNFQSRRPNTSFCFLDIRSPGLGDTAMYLCATASQGETQYFGPGTRLLVL.